The T cell receptor beta chain under discussion was sequenced for a study of blood T cells in healthy people across ages. This clonotype was detected only a few times. Its antigen remains unidentified. Study conclusions and caveats: Diversity was higher, and naive CD4+ cells more numerous, in long-lived donors than in aged donors.

Germline V lookup: CDR1 KGHSH, CDR2 LQKENI. V trimming: 3 bases; J trimming: 4 bases; junction bases outside the gene matches: 12. This CDR3 is 17 amino acids long. Each individual donor underwent a draw of around 9.8 milliliters of peripheral blood. With a J-beta primer mix and a sample-barcoded 5' primer, a second PCR ran about 7 to 12 cycles. Each cDNA was tagged by a template-switch adaptor containing 12 random nucleotides. Each of the samples gave a minimum of 3 million paired-end reads that contained CDR3. One entry per CDR3 protein results from TCRdb running MiXCR on the 5' RACE reads. The sample has 600,000 or so distinct CDR3 sequences, approximately 30% seen once.

This clonotype was obtained from a woman older than 75 in good health. V usage is TRBV18 and J usage is TRBJ1-5; 7 bases map to TRBD1. The sample comprised blood. The CDR3 loop is CASSPRQGGSGNQPQHF. In nucleotides, the CDR3 is TGTGCCAGCTCACCCCGACAGGGCGGGTCCGGGAATCAGCCCCAGCATTTT.